These 2 T cell receptor beta chains share one sample of origin, sequenced in a study of blood T cell repertoires in COVID-19 (TCRdb year 2020). Library preparation used the immunoSEQ multiplex PCR assay. TCRdb's version of the immuneACCESS table is confined to in-frame rearrangements and falls short of the full clone set. An unresolved V gene accounts for under half of the shortfall where checked; the remainder is of unknown origin. The sample table records 400,000 to 450,000 clones; about 91% of these occur just once. The leading ten clones occupy less than 2% of the sample. Sequenced material: peripheral blood. These receptors all come from a woman aged 40 to 50 with COVID-19, enrolled during active disease.

The chain employs TRBV30 and TRBJ2-4; weak D call: TRBD1 (6 bases). CDR3 size: 15 residues. V shed 2 bases and J shed 7 bases, with 18 bases lying between them. Germline V gene sequence: CDR1 GTSNPN, CDR2 SVGIG (reference sequence). DNA for the CDR3: TGTGCCTGGAGTATCGCCCGGACAGTCGGGAACATTCAGTACTTC. Translation: CAWSIARTVGNIQYF.

The chain carries TRBV5-5 and TRBJ1-5; 7 bases are shared with TRBD1. Germline V CDR1 and CDR2: SGHKS, YYEKEE (reference sequence). This CDR3 contains 16 residues. Trimming took 3 bases from V and 1 from J; bases not matched to a gene: 7. The CDR3 nucleotides read TGTGCCAGCAGCTACCGGGACAGTCCGAGCAATCAGCCCCAGCATTTT. Protein product: CASSYRDSPSNQPQHF.